The entry below describes one TCR beta chain. The antigen remains undetermined. TCRdb fed the RT-PCR reads into MiXCR, producing one record per CDR3 protein. The sample yields a few hundred thousand distinct CDR3 sequences, around 13% seen once. The sample belongs to a study of response to subunit inactivated influenza vaccine. Study-wide points: The study's authors posited that every seasonal influenza vaccination enlists few new T cells.

Trimming cost V 6 bases and J 6 bases, with 15 bases left between them. The germline gives CDR1 DFQATT, CDR2 SNEGSKA (reference sequence). This CDR3 is 13 amino acids long. The sequences come from PBMCs from blood, collected approximately 13 days after vaccination. The receptor comes from a man in his forties or fifties who received an inactivated influenza vaccine. The rearrangement uses TRBV20-1 and TRBJ1-5; D is unresolved. Written as DNA, the CDR3 is TGCAGTGCGCCCGAGTGGGTGGGTCAGCCCCAGCATTTT. This encodes CSAPEWVGQPQHF.